This TCR beta chain appears in the sequencing data of a study of cytomegalovirus exposure and HLA in healthy donors. The primer mix had 60 Vbeta and 13 Jbeta primers. Produced via immunoSEQ multiplex PCR; TCRdb's table is partial and in-frame only. This repertoire shows about 130,000 clones, roughly 83% found once; its top ten account for 20%. Trimming took 4 bases from V and 0 from J; bases not matched to a gene: 3. CDR3 length equals 15 residues. Germline values: CDR1 PRHDT, CDR2 FYEKMQ (reference sequence). Sequenced material: PBMCs. This TCR was sampled from a man younger than 35 in good health and CMV-seropositive. The chain has TRBV13 and TRBJ2-3; 8 nucleotides line up with TRBD2. CDR3 DNA: TGTGCCAGCAGCTACGGGGGGGGAAGCACAGATACGCAGTATTTT. Residues: CASSYGGGSTDTQYF.